The 3 T cell receptor beta chains below were found in one sample sequenced in a study of graft-versus-host responses after intestinal transplantation. The data were produced by immunoSEQ multiplex PCR, yet TCRdb's version contains in-frame clones alone and is incomplete. This table holds roughly 36,000 clones, roughly 96% found once. These receptors' antigens are unknown. Sequencing was performed on unstimulated CD8+ T cells sorted from spleen or lymph node cells, taken before transplant. All receptors come from a human donor who was the organ donor for an intestinal transplant.

This clone was counted a single time. This sequence joins TRBV7-3 and TRBJ2-3; TRBD2 aligns across 10 bases. V lost 1 base to trimming and J lost 4 bases; unmatched junction nucleotides: 11. Germline V lookup: CDR1 SGHTA, CDR2 FQGTGA. CDR3 length: 18 amino acids. Here the CDR3 reads CASSLISVAGGIADTQYF. CDR3 sequence (DNA): TGTGCCAGCAGCTTAATTTCCGTAGCGGGGGGAATTGCAGATACGCAGTATTTT.

This clone was observed once. This chain links TRBV30 with TRBJ2-2, with D unresolved. This CDR3 is built from 12 residues. V shed 0 bases and J shed 7 bases, with 6 bases lying between them. CDR1 is GTSNPN and CDR2 is SVGIG in the germline V gene (reference sequence). Written as DNA, the CDR3 is TGTGCCTGGAGTGTAGGAATCGGGGAGCTGTTTTTT. It yields the protein CAWSVGIGELFF. The whole variable domain, remainder taken from reference TRBV30 and TRBJ2-2, is SQTIHQWPATLVQPVGSPLSLECTVEGTSNPNLYWYRQAAGRGLQLLFYSVGIGQISSEVPQNLSASRPQDRQFILSSKKLLLSDSGFYLCAWSVGIGELFFGEGSRLTVL.

V and J are TRBV7-2 and TRBJ2-7; perhaps TRBD1 as D (6 bases). V was clipped by 4 bases and J by 3 bases, with 13 bases between them. CDR1 and CDR2 (germline): SGHTA, FQGNSA. The CDR3 runs to 14 residues. CDR3 sequence reads: CASSSRTADYEQYF. CDR3 nucleotides: TGTGCCAGCAGCTCGCGGACAGCCGACTACGAGCAGTACTTC. The whole variable domain, filled in from reference TRBV7-2 and TRBJ2-7, reads GAGVSQSPSNKVTEKGKDVELRCDPISGHTALYWYRQSLGQGLEFLIYFQGNSAPDKSGLPSDRFSAERTGGSVSTLTIQRTQQEDSAVYLCASSSRTADYEQYFGPGTRLTVT.